This T cell receptor beta chain was captured by sequencing in a study of blood T cell repertoires in COVID-19. Trimming pared 2 bases from V and 1 base from J, leaving 9 bases between. Germline CDR1 is MDHEN and CDR2 is SYDVKM. The CDR3 covers 14 residues. Authors' processing steps: Researchers report that nucleated cell counts were estimated from reference gene primer amplification. Only in-frame clones appear in the TCRdb table, and some are missing; sequencing was by immunoSEQ multiplex PCR. V and J calls and clone size come straight from that table; D and trimming were deduced from the DNA. The table has under 250,000 clones, more than 80% seen once. Enrolment of Seattle patients took place during active infection, and they were followed longitudinally.

This TCR came from a man aged 25-45 years with COVID-19, enrolled during active disease. Sequenced material: peripheral blood. The chain combines TRBV28 with TRBJ2-7; D might be TRBD1 (5 bases). Written as DNA, the CDR3 is TGTGCCAGCAGTTTACCCCAGGGTTCCTACGAGCAGTACTTC. Its translation: CASSLPQGSYEQYF. The full variable domain, with the rest looked up from reference TRBV28 and TRBJ2-7, is DVKVTQSSRYLVKRTGEKVFLECVQDMDHENMFWYRQDPGLGLRLIYFSYDVKMKEKGDIPEGYSVSREKKERFSLILESASTNQTSMYLCASSLPQGSYEQYFGPGTRLTVT.